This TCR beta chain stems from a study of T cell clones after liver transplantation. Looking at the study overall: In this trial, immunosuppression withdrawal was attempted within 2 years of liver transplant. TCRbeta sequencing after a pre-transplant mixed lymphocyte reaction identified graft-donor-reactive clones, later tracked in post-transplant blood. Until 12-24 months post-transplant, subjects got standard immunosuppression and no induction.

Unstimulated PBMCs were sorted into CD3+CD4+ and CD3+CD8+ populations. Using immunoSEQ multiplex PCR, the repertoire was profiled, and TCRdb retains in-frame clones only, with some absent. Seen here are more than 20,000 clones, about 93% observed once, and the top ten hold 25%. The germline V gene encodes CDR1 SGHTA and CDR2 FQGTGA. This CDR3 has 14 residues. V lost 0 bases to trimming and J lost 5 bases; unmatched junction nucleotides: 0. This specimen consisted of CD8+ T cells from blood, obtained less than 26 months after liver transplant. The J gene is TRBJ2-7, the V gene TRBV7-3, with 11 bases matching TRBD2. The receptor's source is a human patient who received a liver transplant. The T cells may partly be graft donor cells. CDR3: CASSLTSGRDEQYF. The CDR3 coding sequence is TGTGCCAGCAGCTTAACTAGCGGGAGGGACGAGCAGTACTTC.